This is a list of T cell receptor beta chains from one sample in a study of CD8 T cells in ankylosing spondylitis. From the 5' RACE reads, TCRdb called clonotypes with MiXCR, one entry per CDR3 protein. The data contain about 220,000 distinct CDR3 sequences, roughly 24% of them singletons. The sample taken for sequencing was blood, either unsorted or a sorted T cell fraction (not recorded which). The receptors here all came from a male donor with ankylosing spondylitis or in good health (not recorded which). Each CDR3 is given with its conserved first and last residue. Fields, in order: clone size, J gene, V gene, D gene, CDR3 protein, CDR3 DNA. The D gene is left open where the match is weak. Clone size appears in some rows only: once, few, many, or a class for an expanded clone.

many	TRBJ2-1	TRBV20-1	TRBD2	CSVSSGLNYNEQFF	TGCAGTGTCTCCTCGGGACTAAATTACAATGAGCAGTTCTTC
NA	TRBJ2-7	TRBV12-3/TRBV12-4	NA	CASSSPGRGVHEQYF	TGTGCCAGCAGTTCCCCGGGACGGGGAGTCCACGAGCAGTACTTC
NA	TRBJ2-5	TRBV9	TRBD2	CASSPQGLAGGRQYF	TGTGCCAGCAGCCCCCAGGGACTAGCGGGAGGGCGTCAGTACTTC
few	TRBJ2-3	TRBV29-1	NA	CSVQRGDTQYF	TGCAGCGTCCAACGGGGGGATACGCAGTATTTT
NA	TRBJ2-3	TRBV5-5	NA	CASSLLALVADTQYF	TGTGCCAGCAGCCTTCTCGCCTTAGTAGCAGATACGCAGTATTTT
few	TRBJ2-6	TRBV18	NA	CASSPPGNSGANVLTF	TGTGCCAGCTCACCGCCCGGGAACTCTGGGGCCAACGTCCTGACTTTC
NA	TRBJ1-4	TRBV20-1	NA	CSARLQTVSNEKLFF	TGCAGTGCTAGGCTTCAGACTGTGTCTAATGAAAAACTGTTTTTT
NA	TRBJ2-7	TRBV20-1	NA	CSAAQSSYEQYF	TGCAGTGCTGCACAGAGCTCCTACGAGCAGTACTTC
many	TRBJ2-1	TRBV5-1	TRBD2	CASSFSGSSYNEQFF	TGTGCCAGCAGCTTTAGCGGGAGCTCCTACAATGAGCAGTTCTTC
few	TRBJ1-5	TRBV29-1	NA	CSVAENSNQPQHF	TGCAGCGTTGCCGAAAATAGCAATCAGCCCCAGCATTTT
many	TRBJ2-7	TRBV5-1	TRBD1	CASSGNRGPTYEQYF	TGCGCCAGCAGCGGCAACAGGGGGCCAACTTACGAGCAGTACTTC
NA	TRBJ1-2	TRBV7-2	NA	CASSLIQAGYTF	TGTGCCAGCAGCTTAATCCAGGCTGGCTACACCTTC
NA	TRBJ1-6	TRBV20-1	NA	CSARELGTDNNSPLHF	TGCAGTGCTAGAGAGCTTGGAACAGATAATAATTCACCCCTCCACTTT
many	TRBJ2-7	TRBV12-3/TRBV12-4	TRBD2	CASSRLAGVGSSYEQYF	TGTGCCAGCAGTAGACTAGCGGGAGTTGGGAGCTCCTACGAGCAGTACTTC
many	TRBJ2-1	TRBV5-4	NA	CASRVYSSYNEQFF	TGTGCCAGCAGGGTATATAGCTCCTACAATGAGCAGTTCTTC
many	TRBJ2-1	TRBV6-1	TRBD2	CASRLREGLNEQFF	TGTGCCAGCCGATTGCGGGAGGGCCTGAATGAGCAGTTCTTC
few	TRBJ1-5	TRBV7-3	NA	CASSLAPPAQPQHF	TGTGCCAGCAGCTTAGCCCCCCCCGCTCAGCCCCAGCATTTT
many	TRBJ2-1	TRBV4-3	NA	CASSRETSADEQFF	TGCGCCAGCAGCAGAGAGACTAGTGCCGATGAGCAGTTCTTC
NA	TRBJ2-5	TRBV20-1	TRBD1	CSARIQGALETQYF	TGCAGTGCTAGGATTCAGGGGGCATTAGAGACCCAGTACTTC
many	TRBJ1-1	TRBV5-5	TRBD1	CASSLSRGKGQNTEAFF	TGTGCCAGCAGCTTGTCCAGGGGGAAGGGGCAGAACACTGAAGCTTTCTTT
once	TRBJ2-5	TRBV29-1	TRBD2	CSEGGGLAGETQYF	TGCAGCGAGGGAGGGGGACTAGCGGGAGAGACCCAGTACTTC
few	TRBJ2-7	TRBV12-3/TRBV12-4	NA	CASSTSGPYEQYF	TGTGCCAGCAGTACGAGCGGTCCCTACGAGCAGTACTTC
NA	TRBJ2-3	TRBV29-1	NA	CSVEQQGIDTQYF	TGCAGCGTTGAACAGCAGGGGATAGATACGCAGTATTTT
NA	TRBJ2-4	TRBV7-9	NA	CASSVKGRDGPDIQYF	TGTGCCAGCAGCGTAAAGGGCAGGGACGGGCCGGACATTCAGTACTTC
many	TRBJ1-2	TRBV29-1	NA	CSVGDSNYGYTF	TGCAGCGTTGGAGACTCTAACTATGGCTACACCTTC
many	TRBJ2-1	TRBV7-3	NA	CASSLGPGSSYNEQFF	TGTGCCAGCAGCTTAGGACCGGGTAGCTCCTACAATGAGCAGTTCTTC
many	TRBJ2-2	TRBV3-1	TRBD1	CASSLPTGLNTGELFF	TGTGCCAGCAGCCTTCCGACAGGGTTGAACACCGGGGAGCTGTTTTTT
many	TRBJ2-1	TRBV7-2	NA	CASSLDSLGGQFF	TGTGCCAGCAGCTTAGATAGTTTGGGAGGGCAGTTCTTC
NA	TRBJ2-3	TRBV20-1	TRBD2	CSARDRIAGVTDTQYF	TGCAGTGCTAGAGATCGAATCGCGGGAGTCACAGATACGCAGTATTTT
NA	TRBJ1-1	TRBV5-1	NA	CASSLAPGLNTEAFF	TGCGCCAGCAGCTTGGCCCCGGGGTTGAACACTGAAGCTTTCTTT
many	TRBJ1-3	TRBV9	NA	CASSATGSGNTIYF	TGTGCCAGCAGCGCGACAGGTAGCGGAAACACCATATATTTT
many	TRBJ2-2	TRBV5-1	TRBD1	CASREGQGATGELFF	TGCGCCAGCAGGGAAGGACAGGGGGCGACCGGGGAGCTGTTTTTT
NA	TRBJ2-4	TRBV7-6	NA	CASSPGELAKNIQYF	TGTGCCAGCAGCCCTGGGGAGCTAGCCAAAAACATTCAGTACTTC
many	TRBJ2-1	TRBV20-1	TRBD2	CSAIDSLAGYNEQFF	TGCAGTGCTATAGACTCACTAGCGGGATACAATGAGCAGTTCTTC
few	TRBJ2-4	TRBV20-1	TRBD2	CSASSGGVKNIQYF	TGCAGTGCTAGCTCGGGGGGGGTCAAAAACATTCAGTACTTC
few	TRBJ2-1	TRBV20-1	NA	CSARDRAAEVEQFF	TGCAGTGCTAGAGATCGAGCGGCAGAGGTAGAGCAGTTCTTC
NA	TRBJ1-1	TRBV5-1	NA	CASSLNGGLNTEAFF	TGCGCCAGCAGCTTGAATGGTGGGCTTAACACTGAAGCTTTCTTT
NA	TRBJ2-5	TRBV20-1	TRBD2	CSGVLAGGPGTQYF	TGCAGTGGCGTACTAGCGGGAGGCCCCGGGACCCAGTACTTC
once	TRBJ2-5	TRBV6-5	NA	CASSYSEGQETQYF	TGTGCCAGCAGTTACTCCGAGGGACAAGAGACCCAGTACTTC
NA	TRBJ2-7	TRBV4-3	NA	CASSQGQYYEQYF	TGCGCCAGCAGCCAAGGCCAGTACTACGAGCAGTACTTC
many	TRBJ2-1	TRBV12-3/TRBV12-4	NA	CASSLTDNEQFF	TGTGCCAGCAGTTTGACAGACAATGAGCAGTTCTTC
NA	TRBJ2-7	TRBV3-1	NA	CASSHPGVGGKYEQYF	TGTGCCAGCAGCCATCCGGGCGTGGGAGGAAAATACGAGCAGTACTTC
NA	TRBJ1-1	TRBV7-2	NA	CASSLGTLTEAFF	TGTGCCAGCAGCTTAGGGACACTCACTGAAGCTTTCTTT
NA	TRBJ2-3	TRBV2	NA	CASSGLDADTQYF	TGTGCCAGCAGTGGACTAGATGCAGATACGCAGTATTTT
many	TRBJ1-3	TRBV12-3/TRBV12-4	NA	CASRLTDVSGNTIYF	TGTGCCAGCAGATTGACGGATGTCTCTGGAAACACCATATATTTT
many	TRBJ2-3	TRBV29-1	NA	CSVRRFEDTQYF	TGCAGCGTTCGACGGTTCGAAGATACGCAGTATTTT
many	TRBJ2-5	TRBV5-6	NA	CASSLSRDHQRTQYF	TGTGCCAGCAGCTTGTCCCGGGACCACCAACGGACCCAGTACTTC
NA	TRBJ1-6	TRBV5-1	NA	CASSFTENSPLHF	TGCGCCAGCAGCTTTACAGAGAATTCACCCCTCCACTTT
NA	TRBJ2-5	TRBV20-1	TRBD2	CSAIRIAGAETQYF	TGCAGTGCTATTCGGATAGCGGGAGCAGAGACCCAGTACTTC
many	TRBJ1-1	TRBV20-1	TRBD1	CSADRGTEAFF	TGCAGTGCTGACAGGGGGACTGAAGCTTTCTTT
NA	TRBJ2-1	TRBV10-3	NA	CAISESNPGQGLYNEQFF	TGTGCCATCAGTGAGTCGAATCCCGGCCAGGGCCTTTACAATGAGCAGTTCTTC
NA	TRBJ1-1	TRBV20-1	TRBD1	CSARDRGMIGAFF	TGCAGTGCTAGAGACAGGGGGATGATCGGAGCTTTCTTT
NA	TRBJ2-5	TRBV7-9	TRBD2	CASSLGLAGAAGETQYF	TGTGCCAGCAGCTTGGGACTAGCGGGAGCCGCGGGGGAGACCCAGTACTTC
NA	TRBJ2-1	TRBV12-3/TRBV12-4	TRBD2	CASSLRLAEVGEQFF	TGTGCCAGCAGTTTGAGGCTAGCGGAGGTTGGTGAGCAGTTCTTC
many	TRBJ2-2	TRBV20-1	NA	CSLYANTGELFF	TGCAGCCTGTATGCCAACACCGGGGAGCTGTTTTTT